This T cell receptor beta chain was captured in a study of T cells in Graves' hyperthyroidism and ophthalmopathy (dated by TCRdb to the late 2010s). For the wider study: Peripheral blood was sampled at the time of initial diagnosis, prior to any treatment. A discovery cohort of about a hundred patients, approximately 44 with Graves' ophthalmopathy and 57 with stable Graves' hyperthyroidism, was used to find distinguishing TCR V-J signatures. Whether ophthalmopathy could be predicted prospectively was tested in an independent validation cohort made up of about 20 hyperthyroidism patients plus 17 patients who later progressed to ophthalmopathy. For training and testing, the 100 or so patients in the discovery cohort were randomly divided in a 7:3 ratio. Thyroid tissue and blood T-cell repertoires from six Graves' hyperthyroidism patients were also compared in the study. Once sampling was done, hyperthyroidism patients were given methimazole at a starting dose of 30 mg daily, whereas ophthalmopathy patients were given high-dose intravenous methylprednisolone. The paper reports TCR Vbeta CDR3 sequencing of some 140 peripheral blood samples: 40 to 45 ophthalmopathy, some 80 hyperthyroidism and 17 progressor patients. Findings and caveats that apply to the study as a whole: Most expanded thyroid clonotypes (frequency above 0.001) were also detected in blood, a finding suggesting that blood repertoires may reflect thyroid immune responses. Sample size was not statistically predetermined, and blinding of investigators to group allocation was not performed. In cross-validation, a model built on a 13 V-J signature told ophthalmopathy apart from stable hyperthyroidism with just under 90% sensitivity and 81% to 82% specificity, and in testing the same model reached 80%/75%. During validation, the model predicted progression to ophthalmopathy a median of around 6 months ahead of onset, with almost 71% sensitivity and almost 75% specificity.

TCR beta CDR3 regions were amplified from RNA transcripts. The TCR CDR3 was subjected to a first round of RT-PCR using the HTBI primer set and the Qiagen OneStep RT-PCR kit. Libraries were constructed in a second round of multiplex PCR, after which size selection and purification were carried out. The libraries were sequenced on an Illumina HiSeq2000 using paired-end 100 bp reads. The source study handled its data this way. SOAPnuke was used to process the raw data, throwing out any read that contained adapters or uncalled bases, had a mean Phred below 15, or lacked an exact constant-primer or identifier match. High-quality paired reads were merged using COPE v1.2.5, and each unique nucleotide sequence was defined as a clonotype. Clonotypes were aligned to IMGT TRBV, TRBD and TRBJ reference segments using MiTCR v1.1. The analysis included only V-J combinations with a frequency above 0.0001, which together covered more than 99% of the repertoires. A TCS score was defined as the ratio of F50 (clonal expansion) to E x V (chaos), with BLOSUM62-based TCRdist applied between CDR3 peptides within each V-J. Welch's t-statistics and random forest reduced 500 to 550 V-J features to 13, which were used in a naive Bayes classifier (R e1071). TCRdb ran its own pipeline on the public reads, namely fastp trimming at Q25 and MiXCR clone calling, and kept in-frame beta chains. CDR3 protein duplicates are merged, each entry listing the most common genes and DNA. These V and J calls originate from TCRdb's pipeline instead of the authors' own analysis. For this sample there are about 640,000 distinct CDR3 sequences; less than 25% appear just once. The biggest ten clones account for about 34% of the sample.

Moderately to severely active disease, a Clinical Activity Score of at least 3, a NOSPECS grade of at least 4, and a duration under 3 months were present in ophthalmopathy patients. Exclusion was applied to patients with uncontrolled infections, other autoimmune diseases, pregnancy or lactation. Diagnoses were established on the basis of clinical symptoms, serum thyroxine and TRAb, thyroid ultrasound, and orbital computed tomography. Ficoll-Paque density gradient centrifugation was used to isolate PBMCs from around 10 ml of fresh peripheral blood. Total RNA was extracted with Trizol reagent, and quality was checked on an Agilent 2100 Bioanalyzer. Reading the germline V gene gives CDR1 SGHRS and CDR2 YFSETQ. Its CDR3 holds 12 amino acids, cysteine through phenylalanine. Only the CDR3 part of the read is kept: 36 bases, read in frame from the first base. V is reduced by 2 bases and J by 6 bases, leaving a spacing of 9 bases between them.

The table lists this clonotype with many counts. Its antigen is not yet known. The record has no base qualities; no much larger clone is one base away. The sample consisted of blood. This sequence was found in a man aged 30-40 years with Graves' ophthalmopathy. This sequence uses TRBV5-1 and TRBJ2-7; TRBD1 is a possible D gene, resting on 6 matching bases. The bases are TGCGCCAGCAGCTTAAGGGGGAGCGAGCAGTACTTC. Its coded protein is CASSLRGSEQYF. Outside the CDR3, residues come from the reference TRBV5-1 and TRBJ2-7 proteins, so the full variable domain is: KAGVTQTPRYLIKTRGQQVTLSCSPISGHRSVSWYQQTPGQGLQFLFEYFSETQRNKGNFPGRFSGRQFSNSRSEMNVSTLELGDSALYLCASSLRGSEQYFGPGTRLTVT.